What follows are 19 T cell receptor beta chains derived from one specimen sequenced in a study of blood T cell repertoires in COVID-19. Profiling relied on immunoSEQ multiplex PCR, and the TCRdb table lists in-frame clones only, not all of them. Among 50,000 to 65,000 clones listed, around four fifths were seen once. Sequenced material: peripheral blood. Receptor source: a human donor in a cohort sampled during active COVID-19.

V usage is TRBV25-1 and J usage is TRBJ1-4; 8 bases are a match to TRBD1. Germline CDR1 is MGHDK and CDR2 is SYGVNS. The V segment lost 6 bases and the J segment 5 bases; nucleotides outside the gene matches: 8. The CDR3 length is 15 residues. The CDR3 sequence: CASRRPGTGNEKLFF. The CDR3 DNA is TGTGCCAGCAGACGCCCCGGGACAGGCAATGAAAAACTGTTTTTT.

The V call is TRBV7-9, the J call TRBJ1-1, with 8 bases aligning to TRBD1. The CDR3 consists of 14 residues. Germline V CDR1 and CDR2: SEHNR, FQNEAQ (reference sequence). Unmatched junction bases numbered 5, after V lost 5 bases and J lost 3 bases. CDR3 sequence (DNA): TGTGCCAGCAGCCAGCAGGGGGCTCACACTGAAGCTTTCTTT. Residues: CASSQQGAHTEAFF.

The chain uses TRBV28 and TRBJ1-4; 8 bases are a match to TRBD1. V dropped 5 bases and J dropped 10; count of bases not matched to a gene: 9. The germline V gene has CDR1 MDHEN and CDR2 SYDVKM. This CDR3 has 14 amino acids. CDR3: CASSPGQGRGKLFF. As DNA, the CDR3 is TGTGCCAGCAGTCCAGGACAGGGTAGGGGAAAACTGTTTTTT.

This clone was counted once. This rearrangement joins TRBV7-9 to TRBJ2-3; D is perhaps TRBD2 (5 bases). V was shortened by 2 bases and J by 0 bases, with 12 bases between the two germline ends. Per the germline V gene, CDR1 is SEHNR and CDR2 is FQNEAQ (reference sequence). The CDR3 covers 16 residues. The CDR3 DNA follows: TGTGCCAGCAGCTTATGGGTAGCGACTAGCACAGATACGCAGTATTTT. It encodes CASSLWVATSTDTQYF.

The rearrangement links TRBV7-9 to TRBJ2-6; TRBD2 agrees at 8 bases. V dropped 1 base and J dropped 2; count of bases not matched to a gene: 4. The CDR3 has 17 amino acids. Germline V gives CDR1 SEHNR, CDR2 FQNEAQ (reference sequence). The CDR3 is CASSLGPGRAGANVLTF. CDR3 sequence (DNA): TGTGCCAGCAGCTTAGGCCCCGGGAGGGCTGGGGCCAACGTCCTGACTTTC.

The chain employs TRBV7-9 and TRBJ2-7; a possible D gene is TRBD2 (5 bases). The V end lost 9 bases, the J end lost 0 bases, and 24 bases lay between the germline ends. The germline V gene has CDR1 SEHNR and CDR2 FQNEAQ (reference sequence). The length of the CDR3 is 17 residues. The CDR3 nucleotides are TGTGCCAGACCCAGCTTGGGGAGACCATACGGCTCCTACGAGCAGTACTTC. The encoded protein is CARPSLGRPYGSYEQYF.

V and J are TRBV5-1 and TRBJ2-3, with a possible D match to TRBD2 (6 bases). V gave up 3 bases and J gave up 2 bases, with 13 bases separating them. Per the germline V gene, CDR1 is SGHRS and CDR2 is YFSETQ. CDR3 length: 15 amino acids. CDR3 sequence: CASSSQTRTTDTQYF. CDR3 in DNA: TGCGCCAGCAGCTCTCAGACTAGAACCACAGATACGCAGTATTTT.

The chain uses TRBV6-4 and TRBJ2-2, with TRBD2 identical over 7 bases. The CDR3 runs to 15 residues. Trimming at V came to 6 bases and at J to 5 bases, leaving 9 bases not matched to a gene. The germline V gene has CDR1 MRHNA and CDR2 SNTAGT. CDR3: CASSPGGSGTGELFF. The CDR3 nucleotides read TGTGCCAGCAGCCCCGGGGGGAGCGGGACCGGGGAGCTGTTTTTT.

The chain carries TRBV10-3 and TRBJ1-5, with D possibly being TRBD1 (5 bases). The germline V gene has CDR1 ENHRY and CDR2 SYGVKD. This CDR3 is built from 15 residues. V shed 8 bases and J shed 0 bases, with 14 bases lying between them. CDR3 residues: CAIGGGYYSNQPQHF. In nucleotides, the CDR3 is TGTGCCATCGGGGGGGGGTACTATAGCAATCAGCCCCAGCATTTT.

The genes are TRBV18 and TRBJ2-7; maybe TRBD2 (5 bases). This CDR3 is 16 amino acids long. The V gene lost 3 bases and the J gene lost 3 bases, with 18 bases spanning the gap. CDR1 is KGHSH, CDR2 LQKENI, per germline. The DNA for the CDR3 is TGTGCCAGCTCACCGTTGCGCCTAGCTTTAAGCTACGAGCAGTACTTC. This codes for CASSPLRLALSYEQYF.

This clone has only one observation. V gene TRBV7-2 combines with J gene TRBJ2-5; the D is unclear. This CDR3 is built from 13 residues. V lost 5 bases to trimming and J lost 7 bases, with 14 bases between them. The germline CDR1 and CDR2 sequences are SGHTA and FQGNSA. The CDR3 coding sequence is TGTGCCAGCAGCGAAATCAGCGATTCGACCCAGTACTTC. Protein product: CASSEISDSTQYF.

This rearrangement joins TRBV29-1 to TRBJ1-1; TRBD1 matches 10 bases. The trim removed 6 bases at V and 3 bases at J, leaving 10 bases unmatched. Germline V gives CDR1 SQVTM, CDR2 ANQGSEA. The CDR3 spans 15 residues. CDR3 residues: CSVSMTGGMDTEAFF. The CDR3 coding sequence is TGCAGCGTGTCCATGACAGGGGGCATGGACACTGAAGCTTTCTTT.

The chain joins TRBV27 to TRBJ2-2; D is undetermined. In germline, CDR1 is MNHEY, CDR2 SMNVEV (reference sequence). V was shortened by 2 bases and J by 2 bases, with 6 bases between the two germline ends. This CDR3 spans 14 amino acids. DNA for the CDR3: TGTGCCAGCAGTTTAAAACTTAACACCGGGGAGCTGTTTTTT. Translating gives CASSLKLNTGELFF.

In this sample, this clone turned up a few times. This chain links TRBV9 with TRBJ2-3; 11 bases are a match to TRBD2. J lost 9 bases, V lost 0 bases, and 3 bases had no gene match. This CDR3 comprises 14 residues. CDR1 is SGDLS and CDR2 is YYNGEE in the germline V gene. The CDR3 reads CASSVVAGGPTQYF. The CDR3 nucleotides are TGTGCCAGCAGCGTAGTAGCGGGGGGGCCAACGCAGTATTTT.

This clone appeared a few times. Germline is not matched at one junction end, which may reflect a read error. The chain is built from TRBV19 and TRBJ2-7; weak D call: TRBD1 (6 bases). The germline CDR1 and CDR2 sequences are LNHDA and SQIVND (reference sequence). The CDR3 has 13 amino acids. The CDR3 loop reads CASSLERGYEQYF. The CDR3 DNA sequence: TGTGCCAGTAGTCTAGAAAGGGGGTACGAGCAGTACTTC. The full variable domain, in which reference TRBV19 and TRBJ2-7 provide the parts outside the CDR3, is DGGITQSPKYLFRKEGQNVTLSCEQNLNHDAMYWYRQDPGQGLRLIYYSQIVNDFQKGDIAEGYSVSREKKESFPLTVTSAQKNPTAFYLCASSLERGYEQYFGPGTRLTVT.

This clone was observed a handful of times. The J gene is TRBJ1-1, the V gene TRBV7-2; no clear D. This CDR3 comprises 13 residues. V was clipped by 2 bases and J by 4 bases, with 8 bases between them. Germline CDR1 SGHTA, CDR2 FQGNSA. CDR3 nucleotides: TGTGCCAGCAGCTTAAGCCGGGGCACTGAAGCTTTCTTT. Its protein product is CASSLSRGTEAFF. The full variable domain, with the rest looked up from reference TRBV7-2 and TRBJ1-1, is GAGVSQSPSNKVTEKGKDVELRCDPISGHTALYWYRQSLGQGLEFLIYFQGNSAPDKSGLPSDRFSAERTGGSVSTLTIQRTQQEDSAVYLCASSLSRGTEAFFGQGTRLTVV.

The V gene is TRBV4-1, the J gene TRBJ2-5; the match to TRBD2 covers 10 bases. Trimming took 3 bases from V and 4 from J; bases not matched to a gene: 8. CDR3 size: 16 residues. Germline CDR1 reads MGHRA; CDR2 reads YSYEKL. The CDR3 bases are TGCGCCAGCAGCCAGGGAGCGGGAGGGCCGGGAGAGACCCAGTACTTC. This translates into CASSQGAGGPGETQYF.

The chain carries TRBV11-2 and TRBJ2-2; 8 bases fit TRBD2. Germline V lookup: CDR1 SGHAT, CDR2 FQNNGV. The CDR3 length is 15 residues. V trimming: 5 bases; J trimming: 3 bases; junction bases outside the gene matches: 5. The CDR3 bases are TGTGCCAGCAGCCCCAGCGGGAGTGACACCGGGGAGCTGTTTTTT. It encodes CASSPSGSDTGELFF.

The chain joins TRBV10-2 to TRBJ2-1, with D maybe TRBD2 (5 bases). V was clipped by 6 bases and J by 1 base, with 7 bases between them. This CDR3 region has 13 residues. Germline V gene lookup returns CDR1 WSHSY and CDR2 SAAADI. The CDR3 spells CASRRESYNEQFF. The CDR3 DNA sequence: TGCGCCAGCAGACGGGAATCCTACAATGAGCAGTTCTTC.